This TCR beta chain was sequenced during a study of lymphopenia after photon versus proton radiotherapy. The CDR3 has 13 amino acids. CDR1 and CDR2 from the germline V gene are SQVTM and ANQGSEA. The V segment lost 4 bases and the J segment 0 bases; nucleotides outside the gene matches: 1. Assay used: immunoSEQ multiplex PCR; TCRdb lists only in-frame clones, some missing. The repertoire has 55,000 to 70,000 clones, about 86% of them found once; the top ten carry 2% to 3%. This sample comprised peripheral blood, obtained from a patient treated with photon-based radiotherapy. The chain is built from TRBV29-1 and TRBJ1-1; TRBD1 matches at 8 bases. This receptor was obtained from a man in his forties with gastric cancer. CDR3 coding DNA: TGCAGCGTTGGGACAGGGATGAACACTGAAGCTTTCTTT. This translates into CSVGTGMNTEAFF.